Described below is a single T cell receptor (beta chain) sequence and its context. The sample comes from a study of shared T cell receptors in the human thymus. Assay used: immunoSEQ multiplex PCR; TCRdb lists only in-frame clones, some missing. The sample holds about 500,000 clones, around 78% seen once. Germline V lookup: CDR1 SGDLS, CDR2 YYNGEE. The CDR3 runs 16 residues. V dropped 4 bases and J dropped 2; count of bases not matched to a gene: 7. These data were likewise used in another study, on human thymus T cells.

Sequencing was performed on thymocytes. This sequence joins TRBV9 and TRBJ2-5; TRBD1 agrees at 11 bases. The sequence derives from a boy less than two years old with a congenital heart defect. CDR3 sequence (DNA): TGTGCCAGCAGCTCAAGGACAGGGGGCGTACAAGAGACCCAGTACTTC. Its translation is CASSSRTGGVQETQYF.